These 11 T cell receptor beta chains were all obtained from the same sample, sequenced in a study of blood T cell repertoires in COVID-19. Sequencing used immunoSEQ multiplex PCR; TCRdb keeps in-frame clones, though not all of them. This table holds approximately 230,000 clones, around 88% found once. The sample was PBMCs or T cells enriched from blood (not recorded which). The receptors here all came from a woman aged 50 to 60 with acute COVID-19.

The chain carries TRBV7-6 and TRBJ1-2; D unclear. Germline CDR1 and CDR2: SGHVS and FNYEAQ. Trimming removed 5 bases from V and 8 bases from J, with 18 bases in between. The CDR3 sequence is 14 residues long. CDR3 residues: CASSLTDGIGGYTF. DNA of the CDR3: TGTGCCAGCAGCCTGACTGACGGGATAGGGGGCTACACCTTC.

The V and J genes are TRBV27 and TRBJ2-7, with D possibly TRBD1 on 6 matching bases. The CDR3 contains 14 residues. The germline CDR1 and CDR2 sequences are MNHEY and SMNVEV (reference sequence). Trimming took 4 bases from V and 0 from J, leaving 10 bases between them. The CDR3 loop is CASSWGQTSYEQYF. CDR3 bases: TGTGCCAGCAGTTGGGGGCAAACCTCCTACGAGCAGTACTTC.

This chain uses TRBV7-2 with TRBJ1-2, with D perhaps matching TRBD1 (6 bases). Deletions cut 5 bases from V and 13 bases from J, with 17 bases between. The CDR3 contains 12 residues. Germline V gives CDR1 SGHTA, CDR2 FQGNSA. CDR3 sequence: CASSLDRIRLTF. In nucleotides, the CDR3 is TGTGCCAGCAGCCTCGACAGGATTCGTCTCACCTTC.

The chain couples TRBV20-1 to TRBJ2-1, with 9 bases matching TRBD1. The CDR3 has 11 amino acids. The J segment lost 12 bases and the V segment lost 5 bases, leaving 5 bases of the junction unmatched. The V gene's germline CDR1 is DFQATT and CDR2 SNEGSKA (reference sequence). The CDR3: CSARMDRGQFF. The CDR3 DNA sequence: TGCAGTGCTCGAATGGACAGGGGGCAGTTCTTC.

The chain combines TRBV28 with TRBJ1-4; D may be TRBD1 (5 bases). Germline V lookup: CDR1 MDHEN, CDR2 SYDVKM. The CDR3 has 15 residues. Trimming took off 5 bases at V and 3 bases at J, with 13 bases between the two ends. CDR3: CASSPAGFANEKLFF. In DNA, the CDR3 is TGTGCCAGCAGTCCAGCAGGGTTTGCTAATGAAAAACTGTTTTTT. Full variable domain (missing parts from reference TRBV28 and TRBJ1-4): DVKVTQSSRYLVKRTGEKVFLECVQDMDHENMFWYRQDPGLGLRLIYFSYDVKMKEKGDIPEGYSVSREKKERFSLILESASTNQTSMYLCASSPAGFANEKLFFGSGTQLSVL.

The count of this clone is one. The chain carries TRBV19 and TRBJ1-1; D gene ambiguous. The germline CDR1 and CDR2 sequences are LNHDA and SQIVND (reference sequence). Trimming pared 5 bases from V and 5 bases from J, leaving 15 bases between. CDR3 length: 14 amino acids. CDR3 sequence reads: CASSPEWRETEAFF. The CDR3 DNA follows: TGTGCCAGTAGTCCCGAGTGGCGGGAGACTGAAGCTTTCTTT.

The J gene is TRBJ1-2, the V gene TRBV28; D unresolved. Germline V gene data show CDR1 as MDHEN and CDR2 as SYDVKM. The CDR3 is made up of 19 amino acids. Trimming shortened V by 2 bases and J by 2 bases, and 24 bases separated the two germline ends. CDR3 DNA sequence: TGTGCCAGCAGTTTACTTAAGGGAGCGAAGCGCAGAACGAACTATGGCTACACCTTC. It translates to CASSLLKGAKRRTNYGYTF.

This clone was picked up one time. The chain carries TRBV27 and TRBJ1-4; 7 positions match TRBD1. The ends lost 6 bases at V and 4 bases at J; junction bases unmatched: 11. From germline, CDR1 is MNHEY and CDR2 SMNVEV (reference sequence). The CDR3 runs to 16 residues. The CDR3 DNA sequence: TGTGCCAGCAGGGAGGGGGCGGGTTATAATAATGAAAAACTGTTTTTT. Protein: CASREGAGYNNEKLFF.

This chain links TRBV3-1 (or the pseudogene TRBV3-2) with TRBJ2-7; D call uncertain. The germline gives CDR1 LGHDT, CDR2 YNNKEL (reference sequence). V was shortened by 0 bases and J by 6 bases, with 15 bases between the two germline ends. The CDR3 is 15 amino acids. CDR3 amino acids: CASSQDRSRVGEQYF. The CDR3 nucleotides are TGTGCCAGCAGCCAAGATCGGTCTCGGGTGGGCGAGCAGTACTTC.

This sequence joins TRBV20-1 and TRBJ1-4; maybe TRBD1 (5 bases). Trimming removed 3 bases from V and 8 bases from J, with 13 bases in between. Germline V gene sequence: CDR1 DFQATT, CDR2 SNEGSKA (reference sequence). The CDR3 length is 13 residues. Here the CDR3 reads CSASSRAGEKLFF. The CDR3, as DNA: TGCAGTGCTAGTTCCAGGGCGGGGGAAAAACTGTTTTTT.

The chain couples TRBV7-9 to TRBJ2-4, with D possibly being TRBD1 (6 bases). This CDR3 has 15 amino acids. V lost 5 bases and J 2 bases, leaving 13 bases between the germline ends. From germline, CDR1 is SEHNR and CDR2 FQNEAQ (reference sequence). This chain's CDR3 is CASSSYRDPKNIQYF. The CDR3 DNA is TGTGCCAGCAGCAGCTACAGGGATCCCAAAAACATTCAGTACTTC.